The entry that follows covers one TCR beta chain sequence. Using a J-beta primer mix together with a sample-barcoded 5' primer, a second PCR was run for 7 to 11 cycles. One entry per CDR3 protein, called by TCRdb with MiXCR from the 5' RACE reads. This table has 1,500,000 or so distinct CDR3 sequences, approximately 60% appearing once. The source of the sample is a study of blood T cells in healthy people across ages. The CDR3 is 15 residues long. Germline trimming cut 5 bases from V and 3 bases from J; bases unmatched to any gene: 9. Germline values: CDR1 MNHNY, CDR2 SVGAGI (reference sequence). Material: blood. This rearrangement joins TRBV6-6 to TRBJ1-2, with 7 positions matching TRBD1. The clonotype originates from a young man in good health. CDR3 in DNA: TGTGCCAGCAGTAGCGGGACAGCATTTTACTATGGCTACACCTTC. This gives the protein CASSSGTAFYYGYTF.